There are a few counts of the clone carrying this T cell receptor beta chain. This entry belongs to a study of blood T cell repertoires in COVID-19. Produced via immunoSEQ multiplex PCR; TCRdb's table is partial and in-frame only. The repertoire consists of a few hundred thousand clones, with 80% to 90% occurring once and the leading ten covering around 4.5%. V trimming: 8 bases; J trimming: 9 bases; junction bases outside the gene matches: 10. This CDR3 is 14 amino acids long. Germline assignment: CDR1 MNHEY and CDR2 SVGAGI. The clonotype was recovered from a woman between 25 and 40 years old who had recovered from COVID-19. V is TRBV6-5 and J is TRBJ1-6, with 7 bases lining up with TRBD1. The material sequenced was PBMCs or T cells enriched from blood (not recorded which). CDR3 nucleotide sequence: TGTGCCAGCTGGTCGGCAGGGGGAGGTTCACCCCTCCACTTT. The encoded protein is CASWSAGGGSPLHF.